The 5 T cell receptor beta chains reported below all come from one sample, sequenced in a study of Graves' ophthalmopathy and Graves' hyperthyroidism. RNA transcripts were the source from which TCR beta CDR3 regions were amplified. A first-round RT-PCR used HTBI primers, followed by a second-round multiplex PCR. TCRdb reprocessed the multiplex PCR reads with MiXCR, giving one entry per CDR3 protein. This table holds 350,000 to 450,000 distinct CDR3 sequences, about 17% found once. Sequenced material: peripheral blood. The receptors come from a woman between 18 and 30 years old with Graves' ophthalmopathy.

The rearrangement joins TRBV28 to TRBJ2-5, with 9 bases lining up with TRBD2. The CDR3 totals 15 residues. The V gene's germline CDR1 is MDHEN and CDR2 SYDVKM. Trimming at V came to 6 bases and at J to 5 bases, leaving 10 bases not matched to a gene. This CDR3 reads CASSMRGGPTETQYF. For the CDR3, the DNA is TGTGCCAGCAGCATGCGGGGGGGGCCCACGGAGACCCAGTACTTC.

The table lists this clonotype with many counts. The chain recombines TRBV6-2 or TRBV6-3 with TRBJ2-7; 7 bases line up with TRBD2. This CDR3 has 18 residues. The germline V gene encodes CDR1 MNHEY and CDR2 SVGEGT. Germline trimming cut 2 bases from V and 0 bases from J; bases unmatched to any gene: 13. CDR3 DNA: TGTGCCAGCAGTTACGTTGCTAGCGGAGTCGTTAGCTCCTACGAGCAGTACTTC. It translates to CASSYVASGVVSSYEQYF.

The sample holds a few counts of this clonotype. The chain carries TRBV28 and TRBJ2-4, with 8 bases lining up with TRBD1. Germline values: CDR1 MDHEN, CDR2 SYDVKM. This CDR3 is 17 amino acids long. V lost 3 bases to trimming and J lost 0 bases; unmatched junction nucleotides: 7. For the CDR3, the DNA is TGTGCCAGCAGTTTTGCTGCGGACAGGGCAGCCAAAAACATTCAGTACTTC. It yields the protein CASSFAADRAAKNIQYF.

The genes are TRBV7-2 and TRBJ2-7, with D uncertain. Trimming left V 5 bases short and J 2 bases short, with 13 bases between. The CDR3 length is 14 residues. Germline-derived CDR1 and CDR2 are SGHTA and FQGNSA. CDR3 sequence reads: CASSPRTPAYEQYF. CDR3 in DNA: TGTGCCAGCAGCCCTAGAACACCAGCCTACGAGCAGTACTTC.

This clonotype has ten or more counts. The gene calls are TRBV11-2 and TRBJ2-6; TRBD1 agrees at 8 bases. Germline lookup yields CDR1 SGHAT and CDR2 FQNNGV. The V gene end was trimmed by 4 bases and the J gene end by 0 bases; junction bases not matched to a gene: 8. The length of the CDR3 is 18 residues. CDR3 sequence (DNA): TGTGCCAGCAGCTCTCGACAGGGGTTCGGCTCTGGGGCCAACGTCCTGACTTTC. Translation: CASSSRQGFGSGANVLTF.